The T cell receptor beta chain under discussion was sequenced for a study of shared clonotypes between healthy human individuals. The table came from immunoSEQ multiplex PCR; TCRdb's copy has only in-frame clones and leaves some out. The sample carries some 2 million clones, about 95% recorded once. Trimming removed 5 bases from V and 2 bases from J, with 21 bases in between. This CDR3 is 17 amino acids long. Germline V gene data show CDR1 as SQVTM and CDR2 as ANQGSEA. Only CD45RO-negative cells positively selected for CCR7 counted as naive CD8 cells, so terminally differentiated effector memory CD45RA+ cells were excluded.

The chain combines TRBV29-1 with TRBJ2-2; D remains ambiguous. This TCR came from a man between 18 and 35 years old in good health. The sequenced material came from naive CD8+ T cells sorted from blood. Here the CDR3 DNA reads TGCAGCGTTTCTCTTTTTCCGGTGTCAGTCAACACCGGGGAGCTGTTTTTT. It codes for CSVSLFPVSVNTGELFF.